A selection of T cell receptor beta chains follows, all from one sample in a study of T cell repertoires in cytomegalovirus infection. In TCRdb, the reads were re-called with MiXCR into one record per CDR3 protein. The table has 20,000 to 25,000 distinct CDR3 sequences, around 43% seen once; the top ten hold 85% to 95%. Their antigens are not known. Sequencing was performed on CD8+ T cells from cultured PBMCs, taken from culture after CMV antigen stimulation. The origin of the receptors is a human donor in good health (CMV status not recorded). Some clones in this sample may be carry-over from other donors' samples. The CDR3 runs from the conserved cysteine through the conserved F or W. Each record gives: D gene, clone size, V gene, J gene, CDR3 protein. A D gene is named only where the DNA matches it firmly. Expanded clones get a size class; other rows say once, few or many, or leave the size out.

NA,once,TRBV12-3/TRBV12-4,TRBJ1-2,CASARLASESYTF
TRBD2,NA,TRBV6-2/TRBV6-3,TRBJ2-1,CASSYSMGGSEQFF
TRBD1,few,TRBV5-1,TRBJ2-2,CASRNRDRVSGELFF
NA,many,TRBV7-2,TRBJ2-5,CASSSTIQETQYF
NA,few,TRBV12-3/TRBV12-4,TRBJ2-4,CASSFPVPAGQNIQYF
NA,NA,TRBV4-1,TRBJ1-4,CASSQGWREKLFF
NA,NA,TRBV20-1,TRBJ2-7,CSARDRRGSYEQYF
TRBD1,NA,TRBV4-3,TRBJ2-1,CASSQDPPGQGSYNEQFF
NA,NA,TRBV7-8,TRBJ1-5,CASSVEDDHLYQPQHF
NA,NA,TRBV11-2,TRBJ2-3,CASRPHIAHTLDTQYF
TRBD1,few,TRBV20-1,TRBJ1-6,CSARDVRQGASDSPLHF
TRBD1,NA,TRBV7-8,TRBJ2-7,CASTLSGQGSYEQYF
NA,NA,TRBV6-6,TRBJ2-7,CASSYLGRASYEQYF
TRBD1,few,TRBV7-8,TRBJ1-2,CASSLAQGQKNYGYTF
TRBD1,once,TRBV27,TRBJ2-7,CASSLNPQGATSEQYF
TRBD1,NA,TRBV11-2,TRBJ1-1,CASSRWDRGKTEAFF
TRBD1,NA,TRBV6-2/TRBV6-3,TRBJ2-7,CASSPTGKTYEQYF
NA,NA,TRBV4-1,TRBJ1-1,CASSQEGLGSVNTEAFF
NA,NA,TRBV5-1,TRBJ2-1,CASSADSGLPEQFF
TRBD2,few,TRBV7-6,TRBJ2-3,CASSLGRAGSRTDTQYF
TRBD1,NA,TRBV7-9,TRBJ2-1,CATARQGSYNEQFF
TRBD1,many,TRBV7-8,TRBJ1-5,CASRGTGNSNQPQHF
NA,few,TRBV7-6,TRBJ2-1,CASSLAVYNEQFF
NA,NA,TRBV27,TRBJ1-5,CASSYQGSNQPQHF
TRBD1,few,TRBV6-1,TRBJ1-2,CASSPVKQGYYGYTF
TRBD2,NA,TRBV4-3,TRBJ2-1,CASSQDGIAGAYNEQFF
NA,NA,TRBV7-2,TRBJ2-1,CASSLALRLVYNEQFF
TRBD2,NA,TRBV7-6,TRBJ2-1,CASGLRLGGSGNNEQFF
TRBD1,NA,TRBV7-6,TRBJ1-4,CASSRDRTNEKLFF
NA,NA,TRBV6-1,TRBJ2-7,CASSEGIEFYEQYF
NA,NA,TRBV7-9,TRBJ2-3,CAITEGAWGGTEGTDTQYF
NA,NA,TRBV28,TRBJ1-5,CASMSRTLSNQPQHF
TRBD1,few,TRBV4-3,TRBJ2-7,CASSQDSASVRGLYF
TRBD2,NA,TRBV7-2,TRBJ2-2,CASSLVVSGIVGELFF
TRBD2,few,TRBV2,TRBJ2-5,CASSVGGGQETQYF
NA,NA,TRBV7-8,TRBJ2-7,CASSRQREGSYEQYF
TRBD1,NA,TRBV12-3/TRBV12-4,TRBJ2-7,CASRGQSYEQYF
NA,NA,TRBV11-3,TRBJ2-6,CASSPRVTGANVLTF
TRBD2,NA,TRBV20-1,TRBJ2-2,CSARGSERENTGELFF
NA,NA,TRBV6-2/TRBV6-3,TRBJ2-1,CATEGSGSYNEQFF
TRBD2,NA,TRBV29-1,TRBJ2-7,CSVVLAGVDEQYF
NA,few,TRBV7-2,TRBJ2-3,CASSPRASSIAADTQYF
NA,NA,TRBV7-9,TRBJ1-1,CASSPRQNTMNTEAFF
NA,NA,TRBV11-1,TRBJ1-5,CASSLSGNQPQHF
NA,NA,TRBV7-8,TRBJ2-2,CASSLQAANTGELFF
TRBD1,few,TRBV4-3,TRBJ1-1,CASSQDVDREVYTEAFF
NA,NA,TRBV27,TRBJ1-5,CASSLKVNQPQHF
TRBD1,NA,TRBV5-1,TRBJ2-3,CASSPGQGRDTQYF
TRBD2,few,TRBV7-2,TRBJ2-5,CATKPGGGQETQYF
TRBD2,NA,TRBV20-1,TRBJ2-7,CSARDRLVTGGRDEQYF
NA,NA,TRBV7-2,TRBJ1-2,CASSSPGSSYGYTF
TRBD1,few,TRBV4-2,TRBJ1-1,CASSPFTGVNTEAFF
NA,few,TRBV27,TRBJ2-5,CASSPGGVETQYF